This T cell receptor (beta chain) was captured by sequencing in a study of OX40 agonist ivuxolimab in advanced cancers. Losses at the gene ends were 1 base for V and 0 bases for J; bases not matched to a gene: 8. Germline-derived CDR1 and CDR2 are PRHDT and FYEKMQ (reference sequence). This CDR3 spans 18 amino acids. Using immunoSEQ multiplex PCR, the repertoire was profiled, and TCRdb retains in-frame clones only, with some absent. Of approximately 68,000 clones listed, approximately 84% are singletons. Study-wide findings and caveats: Expanded peripheral T cells had an undetermined antigen specificity.

On this clone: Antigen specificity is unknown.

This chain uses TRBV13 with TRBJ2-4; 8 bases are a match to TRBD2. The sequence was obtained from an adult with an advanced solid tumor such as melanoma, head and neck, liver or kidney cancer. Material: CD4+ or CD8+ T cells sorted from blood, obtained in a trial of the OX40 agonist ivuxolimab. The CDR3 DNA reads TGTGCCAGCAGCTTAGCTCGGGGGGGAGCCATAGCCAAAAACATTCAGTACTTC. It codes for CASSLARGGAIAKNIQYF.